These T cell receptor beta chains were read from a single sample in a study of cytomegalovirus exposure and HLA in healthy donors. This table comes from immunoSEQ multiplex PCR, and its TCRdb copy is limited to in-frame clones, with some not included. The profile shows roughly 170,000 clones, over 60% of them singletons. The sequencing input was PBMCs. Source of these receptors: a girl aged 10-17 years in good health and CMV-seronegative. Each CDR3 is given with its conserved first and last residue. The order of the fields is J gene, clone size, D gene, V gene, CDR3 DNA, CDR3 protein. A D gene is named only where the DNA matches it firmly. Not all rows give a size; the values are once, few, many and, for expanded clones, a class.

J gene: TRBJ2-5; clone size: .; D gene: .; V gene: TRBV12-2; CDR3 DNA: TGTGCAAGTCGCTCGGTGCGGGGGGGAGAGACCCAGTACTTC; CDR3 protein: CASRSVRGGETQYF
J gene: TRBJ2-1; clone size: few; D gene: TRBD2; V gene: TRBV7-8; CDR3 DNA: TGTGCCAGCAGCAATAGAAATCTAGCGGGGGGACTATCCTACAATGAGCAGTTCTTC; CDR3 protein: CASSNRNLAGGLSYNEQFF
J gene: TRBJ2-3; clone size: few; D gene: .; V gene: TRBV9; CDR3 DNA: TGTGCCAGCAGCGAAGAGACAGGAGTAGTGGATACGCAGTATTTT; CDR3 protein: CASSEETGVVDTQYF
J gene: TRBJ2-2; clone size: .; D gene: TRBD1; V gene: TRBV7-6; CDR3 DNA: TGTGCCAGCAGCTTAGCGCAGGACAGGGCAGCCGGGGAGCTGTTTTTT; CDR3 protein: CASSLAQDRAAGELFF
J gene: TRBJ2-5; clone size: .; D gene: .; V gene: TRBV19; CDR3 DNA: TGTGCCAGTCAATTGGACACCCTATCGGAGACCCAGTACTTC; CDR3 protein: CASQLDTLSETQYF
J gene: TRBJ1-1; clone size: .; D gene: .; V gene: TRBV19; CDR3 DNA: TGTGCCAGTAGTATCGGACAGTTTGAAGCTTTCTTT; CDR3 protein: CASSIGQFEAFF
J gene: TRBJ1-2; clone size: few; D gene: TRBD1; V gene: TRBV2; CDR3 DNA: TGTGCCAGCAGTGAGCGGCAGGGGGCGGGTGGCTACACCTTC; CDR3 protein: CASSERQGAGGYTF
J gene: TRBJ1-5; clone size: .; D gene: TRBD1; V gene: TRBV10-2; CDR3 DNA: TGCGCCAGCAGGGGACAGTCCACTCAGCCCCAGCATTTT; CDR3 protein: CASRGQSTQPQHF
J gene: TRBJ2-7; clone size: .; D gene: .; V gene: TRBV5-1; CDR3 DNA: TGCGCCAGCAGCCCATCGTCGGGGTTGGAGCAGTACTTC; CDR3 protein: CASSPSSGLEQYF
J gene: TRBJ2-2; clone size: .; D gene: TRBD2; V gene: TRBV5-1; CDR3 DNA: TGCGCCAGCAGCCTGACTAGCTCTCCCGGGGAGCTGTTTTTT; CDR3 protein: CASSLTSSPGELFF
J gene: TRBJ1-2; clone size: .; D gene: .; V gene: TRBV9; CDR3 DNA: TGTGCCAGCAGCGCACCAGGGGAATTAGGCTACACCTTC; CDR3 protein: CASSAPGELGYTF
J gene: TRBJ1-1; clone size: .; D gene: .; V gene: TRBV18; CDR3 DNA: TGTGCCAGCTCACCTCTCGACAGGATGAACACTGAAGCTTTCTTT; CDR3 protein: CASSPLDRMNTEAFF
J gene: TRBJ2-2; clone size: .; D gene: TRBD1; V gene: TRBV25-1; CDR3 DNA: TGTGCCAGCAGTGAATTCGGACAGGCGAACACCGGGGAGCTGTTTTTT; CDR3 protein: CASSEFGQANTGELFF
J gene: TRBJ2-7; clone size: .; D gene: .; V gene: TRBV7-3; CDR3 DNA: TGTGCCAGCTCCCGAGGAGGGACCGGGAACGAGCAGTACTTC; CDR3 protein: CASSRGGTGNEQYF
J gene: TRBJ1-2; clone size: .; D gene: .; V gene: TRBV30; CDR3 DNA: TGTGCCTGGAGTCCCATAGGTACGGCGGCAGGCTACACCTTC; CDR3 protein: CAWSPIGTAAGYTF
J gene: TRBJ1-3; clone size: .; D gene: TRBD1; V gene: TRBV5-3; CDR3 DNA: TGTGCCAGAAGCTTGAACGACAGGGAACGGAACACCATATATTTT; CDR3 protein: CARSLNDRERNTIYF
J gene: TRBJ1-1; clone size: .; D gene: TRBD1; V gene: TRBV5-8; CDR3 DNA: TGTGCCAGCAGCTTGGGAACAGGGGGAACGTACACTGAAGCTTTCTTT; CDR3 protein: CASSLGTGGTYTEAFF
J gene: TRBJ1-1; clone size: .; D gene: .; V gene: TRBV19; CDR3 DNA: TGTGCCAGTAGTATTATGGTTGGCAGGGCGAACACTGAAGCTTTCTTT; CDR3 protein: CASSIMVGRANTEAFF
J gene: TRBJ1-2; clone size: .; D gene: TRBD1; V gene: TRBV30; CDR3 DNA: TGTGCCTGGAGCCAAGGGGGCGTCTATGGCTACACCTTC; CDR3 protein: CAWSQGGVYGYTF
J gene: TRBJ2-7; clone size: .; D gene: .; V gene: TRBV6-5; CDR3 DNA: TGTGCCAGCAAACAAAACTACGAGCAGTACTTC; CDR3 protein: CASKQNYEQYF
J gene: TRBJ2-7; clone size: .; D gene: TRBD1; V gene: TRBV7-9; CDR3 DNA: TGTGCCAGCAGCTTCTCGCCGACAGGGTTAGGCGAGCAGTACTTC; CDR3 protein: CASSFSPTGLGEQYF
J gene: TRBJ1-1; clone size: .; D gene: .; V gene: TRBV16; CDR3 DNA: TGTGCCAGCAGCCAATCGTCGGTTAACACTGAAGCTTTCTTT; CDR3 protein: CASSQSSVNTEAFF
J gene: TRBJ1-5; clone size: .; D gene: .; V gene: TRBV18; CDR3 DNA: TGTGCCAGCTCACTCCAGGACAGAAATCAGCCCCAGCATTTT; CDR3 protein: CASSLQDRNQPQHF
J gene: TRBJ2-5; clone size: .; D gene: TRBD2; V gene: TRBV6-6; CDR3 DNA: TGTGCCAGCAAGGGCCCGGGAGGTGAAGAGACCCAGTACTTC; CDR3 protein: CASKGPGGEETQYF
J gene: TRBJ1-1; clone size: .; D gene: .; V gene: TRBV4-1; CDR3 DNA: TGCGCCAGCAGCCAAGAAGGACAACTGAACACTGAAGCTTTCTTT; CDR3 protein: CASSQEGQLNTEAFF
J gene: TRBJ2-2; clone size: .; D gene: .; V gene: TRBV6-1; CDR3 DNA: TGTGCCACCCAGGGTCCCAACACCGGGGAGCTGTTTTTT; CDR3 protein: CATQGPNTGELFF
J gene: TRBJ2-5; clone size: .; D gene: .; V gene: TRBV19; CDR3 DNA: TGTGCCAGTAGTATAGGACTAGAGACCCAGTACTTC; CDR3 protein: CASSIGLETQYF
J gene: TRBJ1-1; clone size: .; D gene: TRBD1; V gene: TRBV6-5; CDR3 DNA: TGTGCCAGCAGAGGGGGCGGAAAGGCAGCTTTCTTT; CDR3 protein: CASRGGGKAAFF
J gene: TRBJ1-4; clone size: .; D gene: TRBD1; V gene: TRBV5-1; CDR3 DNA: TGCGCCAGCAGTCCCACTGTGACAGGGGCGGAGGAAAAACTGTTTTTT; CDR3 protein: CASSPTVTGAEEKLFF
J gene: TRBJ2-7; clone size: .; D gene: .; V gene: TRBV27; CDR3 DNA: TGTGCCAGCAGTACAGGACCCGAGGTTTCCTACGAGCAGTACTTC; CDR3 protein: CASSTGPEVSYEQYF
J gene: TRBJ2-5; clone size: .; D gene: .; V gene: TRBV6-5; CDR3 DNA: TGTGCCAGCAGTTACTCGAAGGCAGGGGACCAAGAGACCCAGTACTTC; CDR3 protein: CASSYSKAGDQETQYF
J gene: TRBJ1-1; clone size: few; D gene: .; V gene: TRBV5-1; CDR3 DNA: TGCGCCAGCAGCTTTGACCCAGGGGCGAGTACTGAAGCTTTCTTT; CDR3 protein: CASSFDPGASTEAFF
J gene: TRBJ2-3; clone size: .; D gene: .; V gene: TRBV2; CDR3 DNA: TGTGCCAGCCGAGGGTTAGTTACGCAGTATTTT; CDR3 protein: CASRGLVTQYF
J gene: TRBJ1-1; clone size: .; D gene: .; V gene: TRBV25-1; CDR3 DNA: TGTGCCAGCACGGAGGGTTATAACACTGAAGCTTTCTTT; CDR3 protein: CASTEGYNTEAFF
J gene: TRBJ2-2; clone size: .; D gene: TRBD2; V gene: TRBV5-1; CDR3 DNA: TGCGCCAGCAGCTTGGCCTCGGCGGGGGCCGGGGAGCTGTTTTTT; CDR3 protein: CASSLASAGAGELFF
J gene: TRBJ1-5; clone size: .; D gene: TRBD1; V gene: TRBV7-9; CDR3 DNA: TGTGCCAGCAGCTCCGGACAGGGCGATCAGCCCCAGCATTTT; CDR3 protein: CASSSGQGDQPQHF
J gene: TRBJ1-3; clone size: .; D gene: TRBD1; V gene: TRBV2; CDR3 DNA: TGTGCCAGCAGTGAAGCCGGGACAGGGGGCCGCGCCTCTGGAAACACCATATATTTT; CDR3 protein: CASSEAGTGGRASGNTIYF
J gene: TRBJ2-5; clone size: .; D gene: .; V gene: TRBV6-5; CDR3 DNA: TGTGCCAGCAGTTACTTAGGACCAGGGAACCAAGAGACCCAGTACTTC; CDR3 protein: CASSYLGPGNQETQYF
J gene: TRBJ1-2; clone size: .; D gene: .; V gene: TRBV19; CDR3 DNA: TGTGCCAGTAGTAAAGGGGGACGGAACTATGGCTACACCTTC; CDR3 protein: CASSKGGRNYGYTF
J gene: TRBJ1-5; clone size: .; D gene: TRBD1; V gene: TRBV5-6; CDR3 DNA: TGTGCCAGCAGCATTACCGGGACAGGGGTCCTCAATCAGCCCCAGCATTTT; CDR3 protein: CASSITGTGVLNQPQHF
J gene: TRBJ2-2; clone size: .; D gene: .; V gene: TRBV6-1; CDR3 DNA: TGTGCCAGCAGTGACAGGGGAGTGGGGGCCTACGAAAACACCGGGGAGCTGTTTTTT; CDR3 protein: CASSDRGVGAYENTGELFF
J gene: TRBJ1-6; clone size: .; D gene: .; V gene: TRBV2; CDR3 DNA: TGTGCCAGCAGTGTGGCTACAGTACTCAATTCACCCCTCCACTTT; CDR3 protein: CASSVATVLNSPLHF
J gene: TRBJ2-3; clone size: .; D gene: .; V gene: TRBV14; CDR3 DNA: TGTGCCAGCAGCCTTACAGGGACCCTTGCAGATACGCAGTATTTT; CDR3 protein: CASSLTGTLADTQYF
J gene: TRBJ2-5; clone size: .; D gene: .; V gene: TRBV12-5; CDR3 DNA: TGTGCTAGTGGTTTGACCAGCCAAGAGACCCAGTACTTC; CDR3 protein: CASGLTSQETQYF
J gene: TRBJ1-3; clone size: .; D gene: .; V gene: TRBV5-6; CDR3 DNA: TGTGCCAGCAGCTTGGGACTTCTCTCTGGAAACACCATATATTTT; CDR3 protein: CASSLGLLSGNTIYF
J gene: TRBJ2-7; clone size: few; D gene: TRBD2; V gene: TRBV19; CDR3 DNA: TGTGCCAGTAGTCTGGGGGGACTAGCGGGCGGAATTAAGATCTACGAGCAGTACTTC; CDR3 protein: CASSLGGLAGGIKIYEQYF
J gene: TRBJ1-1; clone size: .; D gene: .; V gene: TRBV30; CDR3 DNA: TGTGCCTGGAGTAAGATCCGAGCCACTGAAGCTTTCTTT; CDR3 protein: CAWSKIRATEAFF
J gene: TRBJ1-4; clone size: .; D gene: TRBD1; V gene: TRBV28; CDR3 DNA: TGTGCCAGCAGTTTAGAACAGGGGTTAGCAAAACTGTTTTTT; CDR3 protein: CASSLEQGLAKLFF
J gene: TRBJ1-5; clone size: .; D gene: .; V gene: TRBV21-1; CDR3 DNA: TGTGCCCAGCAGCCCTCAGGGGAATGGAGCAATCAGCCCCAGCATTTT; CDR3 protein: CAQQPSGEWSNQPQHF
J gene: TRBJ2-3; clone size: .; D gene: TRBD2; V gene: TRBV2; CDR3 DNA: TGTGCCAGCAGGAAGACTAGCGGGGGTTACACAGATACGCAGTATTTT; CDR3 protein: CASRKTSGGYTDTQYF
J gene: TRBJ1-4; clone size: .; D gene: .; V gene: TRBV5-6; CDR3 DNA: TGTGCCAGCAGCCCCCCCGGGAGAGAAAAACTGTTTTTT; CDR3 protein: CASSPPGREKLFF
J gene: TRBJ2-5; clone size: .; D gene: TRBD1; V gene: TRBV5-4; CDR3 DNA: TGTGCCAGCAGCTCTCAGACAGGGAAAGAGACCCAGTACTTC; CDR3 protein: CASSSQTGKETQYF
J gene: TRBJ2-7; clone size: few; D gene: .; V gene: TRBV7-8; CDR3 DNA: TGTGCCAGCAGCTCAGTCGTAGGGGCCACCTACGAGCAGTACTTC; CDR3 protein: CASSSVVGATYEQYF